One sample yielded the 3 T cell receptor beta chains listed below, sequenced in a study of CD8 T cells in ankylosing spondylitis. MiXCR, applied by TCRdb to the 5' RACE reads, yields one record per CDR3 protein. The sample lists about 250,000 distinct CDR3 sequences; over 9.5% were seen once. Material for sequencing was blood, either unsorted or a sorted T cell fraction (not recorded which). The origin of the receptors is a male donor with ankylosing spondylitis or in good health (not recorded which).

This clonotype has at least ten counts. V and J are TRBV6-1 and TRBJ1-5; D uncertain. The ends were cut back, 5 bases at V and 6 bases at J, with 11 bases in the middle. Germline values: CDR1 MNHNS, CDR2 SASEGT. This CDR3 has 13 amino acids. The CDR3 DNA follows: TGTGCCAGCAGTATCGCACCGGCTCAGCCCCAGCATTTT. Its protein product is CASSIAPAQPQHF.

This clonotype was counted ten times or more. The CDR3 DNA is TGCGCCAGCAGCCGGGCAGCGGGACCGAACACCGGGGAGCTGTTTTTT. Translating gives CASSRAAGPNTGELFF. This chain links TRBV5-1 with TRBJ2-2, with 7 bases that match TRBD2. Germline assignment: CDR1 SGHRS and CDR2 YFSETQ. The ends lost 4 bases at V and 0 bases at J; junction bases unmatched: 6. There are 16 residues in the CDR3. The full variable domain, completed using reference TRBV5-1 and TRBJ2-2, is KAGVTQTPRYLIKTRGQQVTLSCSPISGHRSVSWYQQTPGQGLQFLFEYFSETQRNKGNFPGRFSGRQFSNSRSEMNVSTLELGDSALYLCASSRAAGPNTGELFFGEGSRLTVL.

There are many counts of this clonotype. This sequence joins TRBV5-1 and TRBJ1-1, with TRBD1 identical over 11 bases. Germline values: CDR1 SGHRS, CDR2 YFSETQ. V lost 4 bases and J lost 1; bases outside the gene matches: 3. This CDR3 is built from 15 residues. The CDR3 DNA sequence: TGCGCCAGCAGCGGGGACAGGGGGAAGAACACTGAAGCTTTCTTT. Its protein product is CASSGDRGKNTEAFF.